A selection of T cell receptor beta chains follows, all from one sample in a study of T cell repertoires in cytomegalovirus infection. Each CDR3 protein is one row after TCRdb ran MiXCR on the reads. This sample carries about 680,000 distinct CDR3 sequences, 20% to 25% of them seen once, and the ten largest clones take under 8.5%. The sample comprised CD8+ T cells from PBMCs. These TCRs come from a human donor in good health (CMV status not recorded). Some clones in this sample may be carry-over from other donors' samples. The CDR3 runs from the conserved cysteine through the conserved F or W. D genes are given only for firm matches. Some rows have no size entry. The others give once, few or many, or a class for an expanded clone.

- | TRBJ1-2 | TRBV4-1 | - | TGCGCCAGCAGCCGGCTCTCCCGAGGGAACTATGGCTACACCTTC | CASSRLSRGNYGYTF
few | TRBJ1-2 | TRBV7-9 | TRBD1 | TGTGCCAGCAGCTTTCCAGACAGGGCGAGGCATGGCTACACCTTC | CASSFPDRARHGYTF
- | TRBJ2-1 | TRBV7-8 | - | TGTACCAGCAGCTTAGATAGGTTGGAGTATGAGCAGTTCTTC | CTSSLDRLEYEQFF
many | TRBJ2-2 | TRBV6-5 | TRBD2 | TGTGCCAGCAGTTACTCTAGCGGGGGGGCCCCCGGGGAGCTGTTTTTT | CASSYSSGGAPGELFF
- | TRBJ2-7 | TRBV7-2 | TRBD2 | TGTGCCAGCAGCGACCCGGGACTAGCTTTCGAGCAGTACTTC | CASSDPGLAFEQYF
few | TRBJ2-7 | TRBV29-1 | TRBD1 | TGCAGCGTTGAGGGGACAGGGGGAACGTCCTACGAGCAGTACTTC | CSVEGTGGTSYEQYF
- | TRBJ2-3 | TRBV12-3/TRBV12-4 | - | TGTGCCAACAGTTTAACCCCCCCCGGGACAAGCACAGATACGCAGTATTTT | CANSLTPPGTSTDTQYF
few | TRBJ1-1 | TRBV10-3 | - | TGTGCCATCAGGGAAAGAGCAGAAATGAACACTGAAGCTTTCTTT | CAIRERAEMNTEAFF
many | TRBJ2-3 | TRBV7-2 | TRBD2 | TGTGCCAGCAGCTTACCTGGGACTAGCGGGGGTAATTTGGGAGATACGCAGTATTTT | CASSLPGTSGGNLGDTQYF
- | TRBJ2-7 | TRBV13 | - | TGTGCCAGCAGCTCCCTTACCGGGACCAGGGCCTACGAGCAGTACTTC | CASSSLTGTRAYEQYF
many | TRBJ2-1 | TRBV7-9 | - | TGTGCCAGCAGCCCGGCAAGCGGAGACAATGAGCAGTTCTTC | CASSPASGDNEQFF
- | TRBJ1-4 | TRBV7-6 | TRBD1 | TGTGCCAGCAGCCCCACGGGACAGAGAAATGAAAAACTGTTTTTT | CASSPTGQRNEKLFF
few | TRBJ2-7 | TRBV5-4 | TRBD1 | TGTGCCAGCGTTTCCTCAGGGACAGGAAAGTACGAGCAGTACTTC | CASVSSGTGKYEQYF
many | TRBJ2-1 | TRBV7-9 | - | TGTGCCAGCAGCTTAGCCAGCGGGCGACCTAACAATGAGCAGTTCTTC | CASSLASGRPNNEQFF
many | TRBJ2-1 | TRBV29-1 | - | TGCAGCGGCCGGGGGAATGAGCAGTTCTTC | CSGRGNEQFF
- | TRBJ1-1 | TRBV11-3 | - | TGTGCCAGCAGCTTAGAAGGTCCATTGGGGGGCACTGAAGCTTTCTTT | CASSLEGPLGGTEAFF
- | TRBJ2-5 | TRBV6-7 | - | TGTGCCAGCAGTTACTCGAGCAGTGGGGGCGGCCCCAACAAACAAGAGACCCAGTACTTC | CASSYSSSGGGPNKQETQYF
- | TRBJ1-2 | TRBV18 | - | TGTGCCAGCGCGTCGGACAGATACTATGGCTACACCTTC | CASASDRYYGYTF
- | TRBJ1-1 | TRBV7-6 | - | TGTGCCAGCAGCTTATCCAAAAGGGGGGCCGGCACTCAAGCTTTCTTT | CASSLSKRGAGTQAFF
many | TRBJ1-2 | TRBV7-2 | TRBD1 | TGTGCCAGCAGCTTAGTGGTGGCAGGGGGGGGCTATGGCTACACCTTC | CASSLVVAGGGYGYTF
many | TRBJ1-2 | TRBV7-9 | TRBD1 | TGTGCCAGCAGCTCAACAGGGGGCAAAGTCTATGGCTACACCTTC | CASSSTGGKVYGYTF
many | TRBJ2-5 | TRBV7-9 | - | TGTGCCAGCAGCTGGAGATTTTGGACCCAGTACTTC | CASSWRFWTQYF
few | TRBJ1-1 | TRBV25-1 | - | TGTGCCAGTGGGGCGGGGGAGACTTTCTTT | CASGAGETFF
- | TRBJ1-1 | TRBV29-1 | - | TGCAGCGTTCGCAATCTGGACCATGAAGCTTTCTTT | CSVRNLDHEAFF
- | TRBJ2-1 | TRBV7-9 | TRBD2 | TGTGCCAGCAGCTTACGGACTAGCGGGGGCCTCTACAATGAGCAGTTCTTC | CASSLRTSGGLYNEQFF
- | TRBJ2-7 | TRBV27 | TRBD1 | TGTGTCAGCAGTCCGGGGACAGGGGGGTACAACGAGCAGTACTTC | CVSSPGTGGYNEQYF
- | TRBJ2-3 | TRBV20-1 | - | TGCAGTGCTAGAGATAATGGGGGTAGCCCTGTGTGGCGGTCACACCCTAGCACAGATACGCAGTATTTT | CSARDNGGSPVWRSHPSTDTQYF
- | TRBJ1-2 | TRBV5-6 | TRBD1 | TGTGCCAGCAGCCAATGGACAGGATATGGCTACACCTTC | CASSQWTGYGYTF
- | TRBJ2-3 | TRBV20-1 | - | TGCAGTGCTAGACCACGGACGGACTCTGCAGATACGCAGTATTTT | CSARPRTDSADTQYF
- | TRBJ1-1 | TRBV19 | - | TGTGCCAGTAGTACCCGCGGGGCGGTCACTGAAGCTTTCTTT | CASSTRGAVTEAFF
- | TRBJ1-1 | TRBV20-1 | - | TGCAGTGCTAGGGACGGACGGATGAACACTGAAGCTTTCTTT | CSARDGRMNTEAFF
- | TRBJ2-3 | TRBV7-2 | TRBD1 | TGTACCAGCAGCACCACCGGGGACAGGATCACAGATACGCAGTATTTT | CTSSTTGDRITDTQYF
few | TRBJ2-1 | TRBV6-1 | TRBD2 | TGTGCCAGCAGCAAAACTAGCGGGTTATCTACTGAGCAGTTCTTC | CASSKTSGLSTEQFF
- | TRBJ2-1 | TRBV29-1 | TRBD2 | TGCAGCGTTGACTCCTGGGGACTAGCGGGGGCCACTTCCTACAATGAGCAGTTCTTC | CSVDSWGLAGATSYNEQFF
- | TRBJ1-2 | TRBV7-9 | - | TGTGCCAACAGCAACCCAGCCAGCCCCATTTCCTTCTATGGCTACACCTTC | CANSNPASPISFYGYTF
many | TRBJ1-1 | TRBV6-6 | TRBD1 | TGTGCCAGCAGTTACCCGGGACAGATGAACACTGAAGCTTTCTTT | CASSYPGQMNTEAFF
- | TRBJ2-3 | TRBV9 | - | TGTGCCAGCGAGGGGGTGGCAGATACGCAGTATTTT | CASEGVADTQYF
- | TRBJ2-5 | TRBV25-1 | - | TGTGCCAGCTTCTCAGGGGAGGAGACCCAGTACTTC | CASFSGEETQYF
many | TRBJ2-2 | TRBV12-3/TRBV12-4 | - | TGTGCCAGCAGTTTAGAATTTTCTCAGGGGCCAGGGAGCACCGGGGAGCTGTTTTTT | CASSLEFSQGPGSTGELFF
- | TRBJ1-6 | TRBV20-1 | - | TGCAGTGTTCCCCATACGAGTGGGAGGGCCGGGGAAGGATATAATTCACCCCTCCACTTT | CSVPHTSGRAGEGYNSPLHF
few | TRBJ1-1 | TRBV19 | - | TGTGCCAGTACTATGGACAACCTGGGGACTGAAGCTTTCTTT | CASTMDNLGTEAFF
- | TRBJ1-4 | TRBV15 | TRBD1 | TGTGCCACCAGCTCTTTCCGGGACAGTAATGAAAAACTGTTTTTT | CATSSFRDSNEKLFF
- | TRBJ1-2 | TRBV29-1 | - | TGCAGCGCTCAATACCGGGACAAGAACTATGGCTACACCTTC | CSAQYRDKNYGYTF
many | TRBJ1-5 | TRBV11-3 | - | TGTGCCAGCAGCTTAGGGGGTCTCCGAGGCGTGGAAGGTAGCAATCAGCCCCAGCATTTT | CASSLGGLRGVEGSNQPQHF
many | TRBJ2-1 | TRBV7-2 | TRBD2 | TGTGCCAGCAGCCCTAGCCCGACTAGCGGACTCTCCTACAATGAGCAGTTCTTC | CASSPSPTSGLSYNEQFF
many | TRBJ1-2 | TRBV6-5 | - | TGTGCCAGCAGTTCACCCCTCGGCCTTAACTATGGCTACACCTTC | CASSSPLGLNYGYTF
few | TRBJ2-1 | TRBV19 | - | TGTGCCAGTAGTCTCCTCCTCGGGGATTCCTACAATGAGCAGTTCTTC | CASSLLLGDSYNEQFF
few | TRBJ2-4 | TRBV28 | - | TGTGCCAGCAGTTTAGTCTATAGGGCCAAAAACATTCAGTACTTC | CASSLVYRAKNIQYF
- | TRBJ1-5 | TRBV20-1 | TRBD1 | TGCAGTGCCCCACAGGGGGAGAGCAATCAGCCCCAGCATTTT | CSAPQGESNQPQHF
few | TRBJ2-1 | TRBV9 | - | TGTGCCAGCAGCGTGGGGGGTAGCAATGAGCAGTTCTTC | CASSVGGSNEQFF
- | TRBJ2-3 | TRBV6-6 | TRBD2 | TGTGCCAGCAGAAAACTAGCGGGGGGGTTCACAGATATGCAGTATTTT | CASRKLAGGFTDMQYF
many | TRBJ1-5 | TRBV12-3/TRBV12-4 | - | TGTGCCAGCAGTCCTGGACGGGCGTTCAGCAATCAGCCCCAGCATTTT | CASSPGRAFSNQPQHF
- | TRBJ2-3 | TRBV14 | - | TGTGCCAGCAGCCAAGAGAGGGCCCGGGGTACGCAGTATTTT | CASSQERARGTQYF
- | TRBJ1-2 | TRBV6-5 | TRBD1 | TGTGCCAGCAGTTACACCGGACAGGGTGATCCCTATGGCTACACCTTC | CASSYTGQGDPYGYTF
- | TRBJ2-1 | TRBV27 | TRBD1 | TGTGCCAGCAGTATTCCTCTCGGGACAGGGCCCCACAATGAGCAGTTCTTC | CASSIPLGTGPHNEQFF
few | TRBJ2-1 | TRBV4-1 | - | TGCGCCAGCAGTGCTTTAGTTAACAATGAGCAGTTCTTC | CASSALVNNEQFF
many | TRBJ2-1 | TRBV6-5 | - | TGTGCCAGCAGTTACTCTCCCGGTAGTGAGCAGTTCTTC | CASSYSPGSEQFF